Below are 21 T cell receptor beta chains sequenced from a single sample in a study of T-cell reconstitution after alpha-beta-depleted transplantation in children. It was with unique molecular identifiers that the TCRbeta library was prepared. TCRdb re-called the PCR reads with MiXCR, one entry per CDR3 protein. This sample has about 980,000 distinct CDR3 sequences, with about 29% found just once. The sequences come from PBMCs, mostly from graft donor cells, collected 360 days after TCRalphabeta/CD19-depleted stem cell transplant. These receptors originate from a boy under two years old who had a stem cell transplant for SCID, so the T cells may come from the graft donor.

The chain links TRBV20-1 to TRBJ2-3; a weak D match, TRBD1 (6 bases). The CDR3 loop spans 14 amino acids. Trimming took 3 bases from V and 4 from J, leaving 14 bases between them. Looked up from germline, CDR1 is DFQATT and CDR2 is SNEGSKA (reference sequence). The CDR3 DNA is TGCAGTGCTAGCCGGACAGTCCCCGCAGATACGCAGTATTTT. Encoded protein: CSASRTVPADTQYF.

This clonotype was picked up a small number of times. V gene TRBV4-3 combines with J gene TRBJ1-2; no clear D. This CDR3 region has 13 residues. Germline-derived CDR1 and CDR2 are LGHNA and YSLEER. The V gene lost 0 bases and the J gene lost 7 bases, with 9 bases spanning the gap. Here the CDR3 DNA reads TGCGCCAGCAGCCAAGAGGCGGGTGGTGGCTACACCTTC. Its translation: CASSQEAGGGYTF.

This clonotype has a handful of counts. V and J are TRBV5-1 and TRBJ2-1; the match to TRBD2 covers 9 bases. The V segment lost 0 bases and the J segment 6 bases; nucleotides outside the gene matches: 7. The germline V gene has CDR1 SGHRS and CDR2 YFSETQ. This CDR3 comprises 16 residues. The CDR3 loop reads CASSLDTSGSANEQFF. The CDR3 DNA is TGCGCCAGCAGCTTGGATACTAGCGGGTCTGCCAATGAGCAGTTCTTC.

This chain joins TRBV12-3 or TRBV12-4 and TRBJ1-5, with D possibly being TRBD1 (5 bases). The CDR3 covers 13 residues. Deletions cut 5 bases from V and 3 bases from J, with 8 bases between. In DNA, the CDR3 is TGTGCCAGCAGTCGACAGTTCAATCAGCCCCAGCATTTT. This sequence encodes CASSRQFNQPQHF.

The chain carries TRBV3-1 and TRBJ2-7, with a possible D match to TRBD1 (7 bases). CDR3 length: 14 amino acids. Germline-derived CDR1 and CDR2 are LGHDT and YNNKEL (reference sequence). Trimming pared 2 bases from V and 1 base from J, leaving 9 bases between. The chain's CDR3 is CASSQPGGSYEQYF. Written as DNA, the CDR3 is TGTGCCAGCAGCCAACCAGGGGGGTCCTACGAGCAGTACTTC.

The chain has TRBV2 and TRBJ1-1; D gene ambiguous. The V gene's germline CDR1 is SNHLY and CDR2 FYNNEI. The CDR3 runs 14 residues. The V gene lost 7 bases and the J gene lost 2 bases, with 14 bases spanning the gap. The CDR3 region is CASTLQRPNTEAFF. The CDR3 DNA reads TGTGCCAGCACCCTTCAACGGCCCAACACTGAAGCTTTCTTT. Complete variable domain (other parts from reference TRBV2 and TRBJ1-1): EPEVTQTPSHQVTQMGQEVILRCVPISNHLYFYWYRQILGQKVEFLVSFYNNEISEKSEIFDDQFSVERPDGSNFTLKIRSTKLEDSAMYFCASTLQRPNTEAFFGQGTRLTVV.

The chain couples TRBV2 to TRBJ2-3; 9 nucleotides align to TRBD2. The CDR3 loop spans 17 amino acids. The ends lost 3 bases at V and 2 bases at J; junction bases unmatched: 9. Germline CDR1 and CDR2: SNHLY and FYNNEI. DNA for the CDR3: TGTGCCAGCAGTGATCGGAGACTAGCGGTGACCACAGATACGCAGTATTTT. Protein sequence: CASSDRRLAVTTDTQYF. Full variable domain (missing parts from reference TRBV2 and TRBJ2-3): EPEVTQTPSHQVTQMGQEVILRCVPISNHLYFYWYRQILGQKVEFLVSFYNNEISEKSEIFDDQFSVERPDGSNFTLKIRSTKLEDSAMYFCASSDRRLAVTTDTQYFGPGTRLTVL.

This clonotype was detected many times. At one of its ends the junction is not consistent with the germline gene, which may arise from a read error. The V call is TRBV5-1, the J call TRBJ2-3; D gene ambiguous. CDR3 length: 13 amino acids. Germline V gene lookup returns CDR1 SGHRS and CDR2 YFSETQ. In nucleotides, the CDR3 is TGTGCCAGCAGCTTAGGAAGGGCAGATACGCAGTATTTT. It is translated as CASSLGRADTQYF.

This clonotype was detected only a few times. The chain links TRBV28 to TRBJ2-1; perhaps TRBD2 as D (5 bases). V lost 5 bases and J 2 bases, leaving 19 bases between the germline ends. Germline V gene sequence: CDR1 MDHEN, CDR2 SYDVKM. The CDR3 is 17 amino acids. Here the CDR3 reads CASSPRPSSLTYNEQFF. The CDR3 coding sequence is TGTGCCAGCAGTCCCCGTCCCTCTAGCCTTACCTACAATGAGCAGTTCTTC.

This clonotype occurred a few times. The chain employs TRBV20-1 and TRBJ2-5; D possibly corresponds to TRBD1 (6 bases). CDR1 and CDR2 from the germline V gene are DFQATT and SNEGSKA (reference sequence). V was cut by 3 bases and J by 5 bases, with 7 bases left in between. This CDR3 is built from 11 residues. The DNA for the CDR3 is TGCAGTGCTAGCGACAGGGAGACCCAGTACTTC. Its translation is CSASDRETQYF.

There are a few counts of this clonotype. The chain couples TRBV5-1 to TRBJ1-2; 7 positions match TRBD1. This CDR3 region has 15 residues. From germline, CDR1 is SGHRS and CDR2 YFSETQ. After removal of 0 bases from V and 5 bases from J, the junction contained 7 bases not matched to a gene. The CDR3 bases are TGCGCCAGCAGCTTGGAACAGGGGATTTTATATGGCTACACCTTC. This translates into CASSLEQGILYGYTF. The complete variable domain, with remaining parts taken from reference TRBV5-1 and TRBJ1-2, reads KAGVTQTPRYLIKTRGQQVTLSCSPISGHRSVSWYQQTPGQGLQFLFEYFSETQRNKGNFPGRFSGRQFSNSRSEMNVSTLELGDSALYLCASSLEQGILYGYTFGSGTRLTVV.

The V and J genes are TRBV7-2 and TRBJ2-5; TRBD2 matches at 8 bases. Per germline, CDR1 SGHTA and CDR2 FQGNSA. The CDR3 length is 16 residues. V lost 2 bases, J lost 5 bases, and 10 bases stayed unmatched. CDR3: CASSLWSGGGSETQYF. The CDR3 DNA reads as TGTGCCAGCAGCTTATGGAGCGGGGGTGGGAGTGAGACCCAGTACTTC.

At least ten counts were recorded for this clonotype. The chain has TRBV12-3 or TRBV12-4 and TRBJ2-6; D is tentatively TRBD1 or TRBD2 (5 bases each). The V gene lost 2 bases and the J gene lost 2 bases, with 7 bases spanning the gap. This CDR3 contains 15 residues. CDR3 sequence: CASSLRGAGANVLTF. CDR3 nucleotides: TGTGCCAGCAGTTTAAGGGGAGCTGGGGCCAACGTCCTGACTTTC.

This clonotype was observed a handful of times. CDR3 sequence: CASSPAGTNQETQYF. CDR3 bases: TGTGCCAGCAGCCCCGCCGGGACTAACCAAGAGACCCAGTACTTC. This sequence joins TRBV7-7 and TRBJ2-5; 7 bases line up with TRBD2. V shed 5 bases, J shed 0 bases, and the junction held 6 bases outside the gene matches. The germline V gene has CDR1 SSHAT and CDR2 FNYEAQ (reference sequence). The CDR3 is 15 residues long.

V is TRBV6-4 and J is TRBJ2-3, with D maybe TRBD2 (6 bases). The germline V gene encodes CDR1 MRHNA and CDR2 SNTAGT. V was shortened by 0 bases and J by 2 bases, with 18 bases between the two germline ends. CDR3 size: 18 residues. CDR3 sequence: CASSDSALAITYTDTQYF. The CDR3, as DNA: TGTGCCAGCAGTGACTCGGCGCTAGCGATCACTTACACAGATACGCAGTATTTT.

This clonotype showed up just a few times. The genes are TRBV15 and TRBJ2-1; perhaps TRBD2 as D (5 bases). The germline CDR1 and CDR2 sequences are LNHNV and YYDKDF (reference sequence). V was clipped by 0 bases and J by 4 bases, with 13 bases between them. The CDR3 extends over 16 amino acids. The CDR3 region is CATSREGSRVYNEQFF. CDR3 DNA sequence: TGTGCCACCAGCAGAGAGGGATCGAGGGTTTACAATGAGCAGTTCTTC.

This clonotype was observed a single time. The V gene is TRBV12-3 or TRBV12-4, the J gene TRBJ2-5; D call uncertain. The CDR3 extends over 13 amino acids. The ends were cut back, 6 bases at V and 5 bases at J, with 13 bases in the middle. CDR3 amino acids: CASSHFRLETQYF. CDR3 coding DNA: TGTGCCAGCAGCCATTTCAGGCTGGAGACCCAGTACTTC.

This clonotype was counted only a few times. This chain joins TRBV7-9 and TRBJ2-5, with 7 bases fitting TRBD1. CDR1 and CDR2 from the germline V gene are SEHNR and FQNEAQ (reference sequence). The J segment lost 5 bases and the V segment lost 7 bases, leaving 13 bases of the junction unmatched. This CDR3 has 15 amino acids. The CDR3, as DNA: TGTGCCAGCACCCGGGCCGGGACAGAGAAGGAGACCCAGTACTTC. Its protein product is CASTRAGTEKETQYF.

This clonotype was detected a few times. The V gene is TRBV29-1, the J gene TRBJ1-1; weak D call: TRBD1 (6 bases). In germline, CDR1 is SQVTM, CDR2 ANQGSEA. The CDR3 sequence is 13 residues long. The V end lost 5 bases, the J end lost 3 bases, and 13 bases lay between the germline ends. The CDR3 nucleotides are TGCAGCGTTTTTCAGGGGAGGTACACTGAAGCTTTCTTT. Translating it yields CSVFQGRYTEAFF.

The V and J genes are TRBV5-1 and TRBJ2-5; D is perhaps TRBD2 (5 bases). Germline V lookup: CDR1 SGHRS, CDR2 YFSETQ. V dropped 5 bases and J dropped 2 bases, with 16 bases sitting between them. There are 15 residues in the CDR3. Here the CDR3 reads CASRRADNYQETQYF. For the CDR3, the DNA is TGCGCCAGCAGGAGGGCGGATAATTATCAAGAGACCCAGTACTTC.

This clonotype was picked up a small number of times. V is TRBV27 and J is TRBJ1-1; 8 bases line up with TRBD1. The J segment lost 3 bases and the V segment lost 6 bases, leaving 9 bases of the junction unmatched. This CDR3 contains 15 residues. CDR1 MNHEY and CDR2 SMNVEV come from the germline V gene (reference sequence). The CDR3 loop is CASRGIGQGHTEAFF. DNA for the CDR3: TGTGCCAGCAGGGGGATCGGACAGGGACACACTGAAGCTTTCTTT.